This T cell receptor beta chain originates from a study of cytomegalovirus exposure and HLA in healthy donors. In the case of this clone: The antigen is not known.

This table comes from immunoSEQ multiplex PCR, and its TCRdb copy is limited to in-frame clones, with some not included. The sample carries about 160,000 clones, under 90% recorded once. Germline lookup yields CDR1 MNHNY and CDR2 SVGAGI (reference sequence). The CDR3 loop spans 14 amino acids. V gave up 6 bases and J gave up 5 bases; unmatched junction bases: 5. Study results and caveats: The study flagged about 150 TCR beta chains as cytomegalovirus-associated.

The sequence was obtained from a man aged 18 to 30 in good health and CMV-seropositive. Sequencing used PBMCs. The chain uses TRBV6-6 and TRBJ2-7, with TRBD1 identical over 12 bases. CDR3: CASSLGTGGNEQYF. CDR3 bases: TGTGCCAGCAGCCTCGGGACAGGGGGCAACGAGCAGTACTTC.